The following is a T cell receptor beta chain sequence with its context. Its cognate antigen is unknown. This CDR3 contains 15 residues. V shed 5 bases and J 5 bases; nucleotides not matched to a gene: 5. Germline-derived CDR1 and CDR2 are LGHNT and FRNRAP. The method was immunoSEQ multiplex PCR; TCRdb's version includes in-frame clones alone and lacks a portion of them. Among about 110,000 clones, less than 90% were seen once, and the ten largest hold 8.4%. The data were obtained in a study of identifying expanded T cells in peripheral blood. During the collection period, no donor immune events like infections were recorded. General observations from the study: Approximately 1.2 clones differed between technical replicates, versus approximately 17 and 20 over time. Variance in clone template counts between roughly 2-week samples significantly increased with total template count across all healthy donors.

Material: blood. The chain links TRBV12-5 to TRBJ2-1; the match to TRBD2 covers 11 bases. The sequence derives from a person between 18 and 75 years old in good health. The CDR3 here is CASGPPGLADNEQFF. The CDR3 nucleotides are TGTGCTAGTGGTCCTCCGGGACTAGCGGACAATGAGCAGTTCTTC.